This passage covers 6 T cell receptor beta chains from one sample sequenced in a study of shared T cell receptors in the human thymus. Only in-frame clones appear in the TCRdb table, and some are missing; sequencing was by immunoSEQ multiplex PCR. The sample lists over 650,000 clones, around 87% occurring once. These data also formed part of another study, on human thymus T cells.

The material sequenced was thymocytes. These receptors all come from a boy younger than two with a congenital heart defect.

This chain connects TRBV19 to TRBJ2-5, with TRBD2 identical over 7 bases. With V trimmed by 7 bases and J by 1 base, 9 bases remained unmatched. The CDR3 runs 15 residues. Germline V gene data show CDR1 as LNHDA and CDR2 as SQIVND (reference sequence). The CDR3 coding sequence is TGTGCCAGTACCGCTCGACTAGCCCTCCAAGAGACCCAGTACTTC. This gives the protein CASTARLALQETQYF.

A word on this clone: This CDR3 is also generated by other DNA sequences in the sample. This sequence joins TRBV6-1 and TRBJ2-7, with 8 bases matching TRBD1. The CDR3 totals 14 residues. Germline V CDR1 and CDR2: MNHNS, SASEGT. Trimming removed 5 bases from V and 0 bases from J; junction bases left unmatched: 3. The CDR3 region has the DNA TGTGCCAGCAGTCCGGACAGGGTCTCCTACGAGCAGTACTTC. Its translation: CASSPDRVSYEQYF.

The sample holds one count of this clone. J is TRBJ2-7 and V is TRBV7-9, with 8 positions matching TRBD1. V lost 0 bases and J lost 8; bases outside the gene matches: 9. Germline lookup yields CDR1 SEHNR and CDR2 FQNEAQ (reference sequence). The CDR3 runs to 15 residues. CDR3 in DNA: TGTGCCAGCAGCTTAGCTTCCCCGACAGGGGATCAGCAGTACTTC. Translating it yields CASSLASPTGDQQYF.

The chain links TRBV5-1 to TRBJ1-1, with D maybe TRBD1 (5 bases). Trimming pared 5 bases from V and 1 base from J, leaving 18 bases between. The CDR3 loop spans 16 amino acids. CDR1 is SGHRS, CDR2 YFSETQ, per germline. The CDR3 loop reads CASSWGRTGTNTEAFF. CDR3 nucleotides: TGCGCCAGCAGTTGGGGTCGTACAGGTACGAACACTGAAGCTTTCTTT.

The chain carries TRBV6-1 and TRBJ2-3; D may be TRBD2 (6 bases). V was clipped by 1 base and J by 4 bases, with 9 bases between them. This CDR3 spans 14 amino acids. The germline V gene has CDR1 MNHNS and CDR2 SASEGT. Here the CDR3 DNA reads TGTGCCAGCAGTGAAGATTTAGCGGCAGATACGCAGTATTTT. It specifies CASSEDLAADTQYF.

V usage is TRBV7-2 and J usage is TRBJ2-5; D is uncertain. With 7 bases removed from V and 4 bases from J, the gap between germline ends came to 16 bases. The germline V gene encodes CDR1 SGHTA and CDR2 FQGNSA. This CDR3 is 14 amino acids long. CDR3: CASIAPAERETQYF. For the CDR3, the DNA is TGTGCCAGCATCGCACCCGCGGAGAGAGAGACCCAGTACTTC.